This TCR beta chain comes out of a study of metastatic and nonmetastatic thyroid tumors. The CDR3 is 13 residues long. V lost 4 bases and J lost 8, with 12 bases in between. Original data processing: Built for papillary thyroid cancer, a distant-metastasis classifier drew on CDR3 differences across clinicopathological groups. TCRdb reanalyzed the PCR reads with MiXCR. None of the V and J calls come from the authors' own analysis; TCRdb made them. The table has fewer than 30,000 clones, more than 13% seen once. All patients were treatment-naive before thyroid surgery. Study conclusions and caveats: Significantly higher TCR beta diversity was reportedly seen in malignant thyroid tumors than benign nodules, in blood and tumor.

In this sample, this clone turned up a few times. The antigen is undetermined. The sequenced sample consisted of blood. This sequence was found in a female donor with papillary thyroid cancer or a benign thyroid nodule (not recorded which). Some clones in this sample may be carry-over from other donors' samples. The gene calls are TRBV12-3 or TRBV12-4 and TRBJ2-1; D is uncertain. Here the CDR3 reads CASSSIWAYEQFF. CDR3 bases: TGTGCCAGCAGTTCTATCTGGGCTTATGAGCAGTTCTTC.